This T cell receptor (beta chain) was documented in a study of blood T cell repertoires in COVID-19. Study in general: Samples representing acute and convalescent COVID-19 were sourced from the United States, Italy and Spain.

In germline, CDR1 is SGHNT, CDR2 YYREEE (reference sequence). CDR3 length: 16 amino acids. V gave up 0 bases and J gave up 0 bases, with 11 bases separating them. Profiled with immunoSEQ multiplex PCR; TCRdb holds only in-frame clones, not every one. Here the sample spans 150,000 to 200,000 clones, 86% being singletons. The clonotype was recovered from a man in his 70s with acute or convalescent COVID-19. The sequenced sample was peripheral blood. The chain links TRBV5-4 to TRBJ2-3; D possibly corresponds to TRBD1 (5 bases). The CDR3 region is CASSLDWPGSTDTQYF. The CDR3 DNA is TGTGCCAGCAGCTTGGATTGGCCAGGGAGCACAGATACGCAGTATTTT.